This T cell receptor beta chain was observed in a study of CD8 T cells in ankylosing spondylitis. Study-wide results and caveats: It was reported that disease-linked clones were significantly enriched in matched ankylosing spondylitis synovial fluid.

Trimming removed 6 bases from V and 4 bases from J, with 15 bases in between. This CDR3 has 14 amino acids. The germline V gene encodes CDR1 LNHDA and CDR2 SQIVND (reference sequence). This clonotype has a count of ten or more. Its matching antigen is unknown. Making the TCR beta libraries involved quantitative 5'-RACE with molecular barcodes. TCRdb called the 5' RACE reads again in MiXCR, with one record for every CDR3 protein. This table holds some 140,000 distinct CDR3 sequences, 9.5% to 12% found once. The material sequenced was blood, either unsorted or a sorted T cell fraction (not recorded which). This sequence joins TRBV19 and TRBJ1-2; TRBD1 is a possible D gene (5 bases). The receptor was derived from a female donor with ankylosing spondylitis or in good health (not recorded which). The CDR3 DNA is TGTGCCAGTAGCGTGGGACTGGGGGGCTATGGCTACACCTTC. It yields the protein CASSVGLGGYGYTF.